This passage covers 25 T cell receptor beta chains from one sample sequenced in a study of blood T cells in healthy people across ages. With a J-beta primer mix and a sample-barcoded 5' primer, a second PCR ran about 7 to 12 cycles. TCRdb analysed the 5' RACE reads with MiXCR anew, one entry per CDR3 protein. The sample contains 1.5 million to 2 million distinct CDR3 sequences, less than 50% of which appear only once. Material: blood. The receptors shown here come from a woman aged 40-49 years in good health.

The V and J genes are TRBV10-1 and TRBJ2-7; perhaps TRBD2 as D (5 bases). Trimming removed 3 bases at V and 0 bases at J, with 15 bases between. CDR3 size: 16 residues. Germline V gene sequence: CDR1 WNHNN, CDR2 SYGVQD (reference sequence). CDR3 sequence: CASSDKRTFTSYEQYF. The CDR3 region has the DNA TGCGCCAGCAGTGATAAAAGGACTTTTACCTCCTACGAGCAGTACTTC.

This clonotype was seen a handful of times. The gene calls are TRBV6-1 and TRBJ2-5, with no clear D. The CDR3 is made up of 13 amino acids. Germline V gene sequence: CDR1 MNHNS, CDR2 SASEGT. V shed 7 bases and J shed 0 bases, with 9 bases lying between them. Written as DNA, the CDR3 is TGTGCCAGCAACTTCGGGTACCAAGAGACCCAGTACTTC. It is translated as CASNFGYQETQYF.

The chain is built from TRBV20-1 and TRBJ2-5; 11 bases are shared with TRBD1. After removal of 6 bases from V and 11 bases from J, the junction contained 5 bases not matched to a gene. The CDR3 has 11 residues. Looked up from germline, CDR1 is DFQATT and CDR2 is SNEGSKA (reference sequence). CDR3 nucleotide sequence: TGCAGTGCAGGGGACAGGGGGGAACAGTACTTC. This codes for CSAGDRGEQYF.

This chain connects TRBV20-1 to TRBJ2-4; the match to TRBD1 covers 7 bases. Looked up from germline, CDR1 is DFQATT and CDR2 is SNEGSKA (reference sequence). The CDR3 spans 16 residues. V lost 1 base to trimming and J lost 0 bases; unmatched junction nucleotides: 6. CDR3 in DNA: TGCAGTGCTAGAGCCCCAGGGGGTATAGCCAAAAACATTCAGTACTTC. Residues: CSARAPGGIAKNIQYF.

V and J are TRBV2 and TRBJ2-3; D is unclear. V shed 8 bases and J shed 7 bases, with 13 bases lying between them. Germline-derived CDR1 and CDR2 are SNHLY and FYNNEI. The CDR3 length is 12 residues. The DNA for the CDR3 is TGTGCCAGCGATTCCGAGGTACATACGCAGTATTTT. This codes for CASDSEVHTQYF.

The rearrangement uses TRBV28 and TRBJ1-4; tentatively, D is TRBD1 (5 bases). The CDR3 runs to 15 residues. Germline V gives CDR1 MDHEN, CDR2 SYDVKM. Trimming took off 3 bases at V and 8 bases at J, with 16 bases between the two ends. Here the CDR3 reads CASSFEGRDTEKLFF. CDR3 nucleotide sequence: TGTGCCAGCAGTTTTGAGGGGCGCGATACCGAAAAACTGTTTTTT.

This clonotype was observed once. The junction departs from the called germline gene at one end, perhaps through a read error. The CDR3 bases are TGCGCCAGCAGCTTAGAGGACAGGTCAAAGTGGGATACGCAGTATTTT. The encoded protein is CASSLEDRSKWDTQYF. This sequence joins TRBV7-9 and TRBJ2-3; TRBD1 agrees at 7 bases. Germline CDR1 is SEHNR and CDR2 is FQNEAQ (reference sequence). CDR3 length: 16 residues.

The chain recombines TRBV3-1 with TRBJ2-4, with D perhaps TRBD2 (5 bases). Germline lookup yields CDR1 LGHDT and CDR2 YNNKEL (reference sequence). CDR3 length: 14 residues. The V end lost 11 bases, the J end lost 13 bases, and 27 bases lay between the germline ends. The CDR3 DNA sequence: TGTGCCCTGGGTACGGGGTCGACCACCTGGGAGCAGTACTTC. Its translation is CALGTGSTTWEQYF.

This clonotype was recorded only once. J is TRBJ2-5 and V is TRBV6-4, with D possibly TRBD1 on 6 matching bases. V dropped 5 bases and J dropped 11 bases, with 24 bases sitting between them. CDR1 MRHNA and CDR2 SNTAGT come from the germline V gene. This CDR3 has 15 residues. The CDR3 protein is CASSQGSPYYNEQYF. The CDR3 DNA is TGTGCCAGCAGTCAGGGGTCTCCCTACTACAATGAGCAGTACTTC.

This clonotype was observed once. This sequence joins TRBV20-1 and TRBJ1-5, with 7 positions matching TRBD1. Germline trimming cut 5 bases from V and 5 bases from J; bases unmatched to any gene: 12. Germline lookup yields CDR1 DFQATT and CDR2 SNEGSKA (reference sequence). The CDR3 runs to 15 residues. The CDR3 nucleotides read TGCAGTGCTCGAGTAGTACAGGGGAAATATCAGCCCCAGCATTTT. Translation: CSARVVQGKYQPQHF.

This chain links TRBV28 with TRBJ2-7; D is unclear. Germline loops: CDR1 MDHEN, CDR2 SYDVKM. The length of the CDR3 is 11 residues. The V end was cut by 8 bases, the J end by 2 bases, with 7 bases between. The CDR3 reads CASGHAYEQYF. In DNA form, the CDR3 reads TGTGCCAGCGGCCATGCCTACGAGCAGTACTTC.

A note on this clonotype: A much larger clone lies one base from this, so it may be a read error. The chain has TRBV20-1 and TRBJ2-1, with 7 bases aligning to TRBD1. With 3 bases clipped from V and 8 bases from J, the junction kept 16 bases outside the gene matches. Germline V gene lookup returns CDR1 DFQATT and CDR2 SNEGSKA (reference sequence). The CDR3 is 16 amino acids. The CDR3 DNA sequence: TGCAGTGCTAGGGAAGGGGGCGCCTATCGGCCCGATGAGCAGTTCTTC. Its protein is CSAREGGAYRPDEQFF.

This CDR3 is CATQEGNRAGQETQYF. CDR3 sequence (DNA): TGTGCCACCCAGGAAGGTAACAGGGCCGGACAAGAGACCCAGTACTTC. J is TRBJ2-5 and V is TRBV6-5; D perhaps matches TRBD1 (6 bases). This CDR3 contains 16 residues. Between the trimmed V and J ends, which lost 10 bases and 2 bases, there was a span of 23 bases. The germline gives CDR1 MNHEY, CDR2 SVGAGI.

This clonotype has more than one count but fewer than ten. The chain couples TRBV12-3 or TRBV12-4 to TRBJ2-3; D is perhaps TRBD1 or TRBD2 (5 bases each). The CDR3 is 15 residues long. Trimming removed 4 bases from V and 5 bases from J, with 16 bases in between. CDR3 sequence: CASSYFRGKGDTQYF. Here the CDR3 DNA reads TGTGCCAGCAGTTACTTCCGGGGCAAGGGAGATACGCAGTATTTT.

The chain links TRBV6-5 to TRBJ1-2; a possible D gene is TRBD1 (5 bases). The V end was cut by 3 bases, the J end by 6 bases, with 11 bases between. The CDR3 is 13 amino acids. Germline CDR1 is MNHEY and CDR2 is SVGAGI. CDR3 nucleotides: TGTGCCAGCAGTTATTTCCAGGGCCATGGCTACACCTTC. Protein: CASSYFQGHGYTF.

This chain uses TRBV20-1 with TRBJ2-5, with 9 bases matching TRBD1. This CDR3 is built from 14 residues. Losses at the gene ends were 5 bases for V and 11 bases for J; bases not matched to a gene: 15. Germline V gene data show CDR1 as DFQATT and CDR2 as SNEGSKA (reference sequence). This chain's CDR3 is CSAPTGTGINEQYF. DNA of the CDR3: TGCAGTGCTCCTACCGGGACAGGGATCAATGAGCAGTACTTC.

A few counts support this clonotype. This sequence joins TRBV4-3 and TRBJ1-2; D may be TRBD1 (5 bases). The CDR3 is made up of 13 amino acids. Germline V lookup: CDR1 LGHNA, CDR2 YSLEER. V dropped 0 bases and J dropped 8 bases, with 10 bases sitting between them. CDR3 sequence: CASSQEGRDGYTF. The DNA for the CDR3 is TGCGCCAGCAGCCAAGAAGGCAGGGACGGCTACACCTTC.

The chain uses TRBV7-9 and TRBJ2-3; D possibly corresponds to TRBD1 (5 bases). CDR1 is SEHNR, CDR2 FQNEAQ, per germline (reference sequence). The CDR3 consists of 16 residues. V shed 1 base and J shed 1 base, with 12 bases lying between them. CDR3 amino acids: CASSLGQIGGTDTQYF. CDR3 bases: TGTGCCAGCAGCTTAGGACAGATTGGTGGCACAGATACGCAGTATTTT.

The chain combines TRBV7-8 with TRBJ2-7; D is possibly TRBD1 or TRBD2 (5 bases each). The length of the CDR3 is 16 residues. Trimming took 5 bases from V and 5 from J, leaving 22 bases between them. The germline CDR1 and CDR2 sequences are SGHVS and FQNEAQ. The chain's CDR3 is CASSLSEGFLVNEQYF. CDR3 DNA sequence: TGTGCCAGCAGCCTCTCCGAGGGGTTCTTAGTAAACGAGCAGTACTTC.

The rearrangement links TRBV7-2 to TRBJ1-5, with D possibly matching TRBD1 (6 bases). The CDR3 length is 14 residues. V gave up 5 bases and J gave up 6 bases, with 14 bases separating them. The germline V gene encodes CDR1 SGHTA and CDR2 FQGNSA. CDR3 sequence (DNA): TGTGCCAGCAGCCCCAGGGGTGGCAGTCAGCCCCAGCATTTT. Translating gives CASSPRGGSQPQHF.

The chain couples TRBV15 to TRBJ1-5; 8 nucleotides align to TRBD1. Germline CDR1 and CDR2: LNHNV and YYDKDF (reference sequence). The CDR3 totals 17 residues. The V segment lost 4 bases and the J segment 1 base; nucleotides outside the gene matches: 9. CDR3 sequence (DNA): TGTGCCACCAGCAACCACGCAGGACAGGGAAGCAATCAGCCCCAGCATTTT. As protein: CATSNHAGQGSNQPQHF.

This chain connects TRBV4-3 to TRBJ1-4; the D gene is possibly TRBD1 (6 bases). The CDR3 is 17 residues long. Trimming removed 4 bases from V and 3 bases from J, with 18 bases in between. From germline, CDR1 is LGHNA and CDR2 YSLEER. The CDR3 spells CASSPGEGEGANEKLFF. For the CDR3, the DNA is TGCGCCAGCAGCCCCGGGGAAGGGGAGGGGGCTAATGAAAAACTGTTTTTT.

This rearrangement joins TRBV20-1 to TRBJ2-3, with D maybe TRBD1 (5 bases). V shed 2 bases and J shed 3 bases, with 9 bases lying between them. The CDR3 spans 13 residues. Germline values: CDR1 DFQATT, CDR2 SNEGSKA (reference sequence). CDR3 DNA: TGCAGTGCTAGATGGGGCAGAACAGATACGCAGTATTTT. Protein: CSARWGRTDTQYF.

The rearrangement uses TRBV7-2 and TRBJ2-4; TRBD1 is a possible D gene (6 bases). Germline lookup yields CDR1 SGHTA and CDR2 FQGNSA. The CDR3 length is 13 residues. The V and J ends lost 5 bases and 9 bases respectively, with 14 bases between them. The CDR3 here is CASSIGTRSIQYF. The CDR3 bases are TGTGCCAGCAGCATTGGGACACGAAGCATTCAGTACTTC.

This clonotype turned up a few times. The genes are TRBV29-1 and TRBJ2-3, with 10 bases lining up with TRBD2. CDR1 and CDR2 from the germline V gene are SQVTM and ANQGSEA. The CDR3 has 16 residues. With 3 bases clipped from V and 2 bases from J, the junction kept 8 bases outside the gene matches. CDR3 in amino acids: CSVEAGGLAATDTQYF. The CDR3 region has the DNA TGCAGCGTTGAGGCCGGAGGACTAGCGGCCACAGATACGCAGTATTTT.